This T cell receptor (beta chain) was identified in a study of blood T cell repertoires in COVID-19. Study context: Sources were T cells, B-cell-depleted T cells, or PBMCs; the material itself was cDNA or gDNA.

The repertoire was sequenced with immunoSEQ multiplex PCR; TCRdb's copy has only in-frame clones and lacks some. The data contain approximately 160,000 clones, 70% to 90% of them singletons. The Seattle patients joined while their infection was active and were tracked longitudinally afterward. The length of the CDR3 is 14 residues. Germline lookup yields CDR1 MNHEY and CDR2 SVGAGI. J lost 11 bases, V lost 6 bases, and 14 bases had no gene match. The material sequenced was peripheral blood. This TCR was recovered from a man aged 60 to 75 with COVID-19, enrolled during active disease. The gene calls are TRBV6-5 and TRBJ1-1; TRBD1 matches at 8 bases. Written as DNA, the CDR3 is TGTGCCAGCAGAACATCAGGGGGCGCCTTCGGCGCTTTCTTT. It is translated as CASRTSGGAFGAFF.